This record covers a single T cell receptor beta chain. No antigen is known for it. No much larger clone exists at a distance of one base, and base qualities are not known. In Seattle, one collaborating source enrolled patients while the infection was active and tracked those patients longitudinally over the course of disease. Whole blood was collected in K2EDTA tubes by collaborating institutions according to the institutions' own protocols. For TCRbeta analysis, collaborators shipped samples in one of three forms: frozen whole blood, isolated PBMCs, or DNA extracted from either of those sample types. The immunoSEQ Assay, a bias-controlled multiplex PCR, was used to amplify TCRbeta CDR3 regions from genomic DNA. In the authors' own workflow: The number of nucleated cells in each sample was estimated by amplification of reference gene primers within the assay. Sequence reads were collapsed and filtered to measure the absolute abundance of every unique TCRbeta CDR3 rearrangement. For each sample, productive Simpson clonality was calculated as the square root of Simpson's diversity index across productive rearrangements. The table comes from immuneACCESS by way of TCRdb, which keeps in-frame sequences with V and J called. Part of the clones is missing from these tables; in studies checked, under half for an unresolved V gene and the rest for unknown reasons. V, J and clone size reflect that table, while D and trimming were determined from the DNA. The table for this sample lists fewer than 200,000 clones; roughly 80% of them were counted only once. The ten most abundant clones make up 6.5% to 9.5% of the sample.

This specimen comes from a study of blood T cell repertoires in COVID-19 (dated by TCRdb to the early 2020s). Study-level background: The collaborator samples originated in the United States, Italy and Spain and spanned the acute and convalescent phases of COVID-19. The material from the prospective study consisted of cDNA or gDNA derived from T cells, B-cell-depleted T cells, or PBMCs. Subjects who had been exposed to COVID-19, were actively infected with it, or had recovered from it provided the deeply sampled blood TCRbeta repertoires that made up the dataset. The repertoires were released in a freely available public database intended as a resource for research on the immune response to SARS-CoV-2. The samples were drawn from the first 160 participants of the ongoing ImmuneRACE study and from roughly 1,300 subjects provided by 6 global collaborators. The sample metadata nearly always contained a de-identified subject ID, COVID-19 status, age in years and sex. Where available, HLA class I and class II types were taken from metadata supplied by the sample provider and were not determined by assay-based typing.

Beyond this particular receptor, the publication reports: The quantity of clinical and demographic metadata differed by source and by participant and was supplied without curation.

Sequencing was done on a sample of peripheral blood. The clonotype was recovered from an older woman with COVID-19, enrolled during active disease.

At the DNA level, the sequence is TGTGCCAGCAGCTTATCGGGACTAGCGGGAAGGAATGAGCAGTTCTTC. This yields the protein CASSLSGLAGRNEQFF. This receptor chain uses TRBV7-3 and TRBJ2-1; 13 junctional bases match TRBD2. Inclusive of the bounding cysteine and phenylalanine, the CDR3 is 16 residues long. The only DNA kept is the CDR3, 48 bases in frame from the first base. Via the germline V gene, CDR1 is SGHTA and CDR2 FQGTGA. Trimmed from V: 2 bases; trimmed from J: 7 bases; junction bases lacking a gene match: 5.